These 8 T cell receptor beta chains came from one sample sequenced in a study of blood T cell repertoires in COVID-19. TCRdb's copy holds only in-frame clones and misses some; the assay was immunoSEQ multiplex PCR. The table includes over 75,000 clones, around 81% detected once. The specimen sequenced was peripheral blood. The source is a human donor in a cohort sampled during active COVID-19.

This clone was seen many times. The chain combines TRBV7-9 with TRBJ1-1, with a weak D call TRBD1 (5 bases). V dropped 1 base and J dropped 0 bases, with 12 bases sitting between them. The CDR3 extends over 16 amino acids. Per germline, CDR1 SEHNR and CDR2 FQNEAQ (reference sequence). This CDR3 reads CASSLGSAGVNTEAFF. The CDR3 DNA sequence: TGTGCCAGCAGCTTAGGGTCTGCGGGGGTGAACACTGAAGCTTTCTTT.

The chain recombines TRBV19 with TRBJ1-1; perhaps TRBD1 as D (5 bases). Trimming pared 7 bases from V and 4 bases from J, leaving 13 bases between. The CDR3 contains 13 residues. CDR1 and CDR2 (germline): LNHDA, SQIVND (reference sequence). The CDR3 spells CASNSLGGTEAFF. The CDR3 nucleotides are TGTGCCAGTAATTCCCTCGGGGGCACTGAAGCTTTCTTT.

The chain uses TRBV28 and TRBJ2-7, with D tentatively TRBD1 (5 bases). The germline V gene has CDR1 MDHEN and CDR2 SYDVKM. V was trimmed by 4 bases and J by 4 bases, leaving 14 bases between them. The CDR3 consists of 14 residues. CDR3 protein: CASSSGSVLYEQYF. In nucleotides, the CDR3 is TGTGCCAGCAGTTCAGGGTCGGTTCTGTACGAGCAGTACTTC.

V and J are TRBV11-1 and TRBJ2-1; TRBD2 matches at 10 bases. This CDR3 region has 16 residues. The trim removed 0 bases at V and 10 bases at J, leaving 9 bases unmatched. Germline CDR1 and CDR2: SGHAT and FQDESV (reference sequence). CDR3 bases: TGTGCCAGCAGCTTAGCGAGCGGGGGGGCGGTCAACGAGCAGTTCTTC. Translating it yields CASSLASGGAVNEQFF.

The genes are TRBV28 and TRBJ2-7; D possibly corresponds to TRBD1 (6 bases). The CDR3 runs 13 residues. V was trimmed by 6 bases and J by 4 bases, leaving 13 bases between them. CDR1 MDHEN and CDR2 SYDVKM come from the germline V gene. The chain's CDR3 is CASRDSSLYEQYV. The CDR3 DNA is TGTGCCAGCAGGGACAGTAGCCTGTACGAGCAGTACGTC.

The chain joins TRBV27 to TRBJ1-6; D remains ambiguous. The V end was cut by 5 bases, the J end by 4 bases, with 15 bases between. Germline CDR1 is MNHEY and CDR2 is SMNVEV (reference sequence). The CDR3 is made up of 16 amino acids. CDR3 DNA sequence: TGTGCCAGCAGTCCCACCGGAGCCCCTTATAATTCACCCCTCCACTTT. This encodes CASSPTGAPYNSPLHF.

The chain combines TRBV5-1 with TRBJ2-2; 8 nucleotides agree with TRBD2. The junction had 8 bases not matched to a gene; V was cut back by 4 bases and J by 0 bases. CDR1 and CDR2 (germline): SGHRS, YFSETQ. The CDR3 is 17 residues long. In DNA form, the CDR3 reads TGCGCCAGCAGCCGGGGGGGACTGCCGGCGAACACCGGGGAGCTGTTTTTT. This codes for CASSRGGLPANTGELFF.

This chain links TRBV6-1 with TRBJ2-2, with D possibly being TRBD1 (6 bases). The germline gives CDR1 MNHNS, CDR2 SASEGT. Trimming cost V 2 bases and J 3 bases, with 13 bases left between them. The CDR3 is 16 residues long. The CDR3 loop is CASSEHWTDDTGELFF. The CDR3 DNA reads TGTGCCAGCAGTGAACACTGGACAGACGACACCGGGGAGCTGTTTTTT.